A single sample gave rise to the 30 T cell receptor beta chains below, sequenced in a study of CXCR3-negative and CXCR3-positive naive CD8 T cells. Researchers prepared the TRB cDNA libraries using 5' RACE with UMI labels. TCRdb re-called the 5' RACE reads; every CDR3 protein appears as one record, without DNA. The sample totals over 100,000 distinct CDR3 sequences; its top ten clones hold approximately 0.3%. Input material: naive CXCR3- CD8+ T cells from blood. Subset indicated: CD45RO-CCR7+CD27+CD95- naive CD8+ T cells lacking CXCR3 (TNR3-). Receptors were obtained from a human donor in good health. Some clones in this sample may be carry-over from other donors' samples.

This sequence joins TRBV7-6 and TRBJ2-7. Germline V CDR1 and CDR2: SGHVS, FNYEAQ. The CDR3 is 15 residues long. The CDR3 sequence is CASSLALEASYEQYF.

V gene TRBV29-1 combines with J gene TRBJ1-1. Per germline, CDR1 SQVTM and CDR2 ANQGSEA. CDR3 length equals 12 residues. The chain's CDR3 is CSAVRSGTEAFF.

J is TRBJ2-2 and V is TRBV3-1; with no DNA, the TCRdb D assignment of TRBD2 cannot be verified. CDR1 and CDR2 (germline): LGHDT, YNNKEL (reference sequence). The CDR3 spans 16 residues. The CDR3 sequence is CASSQLAGGNTGELFF.

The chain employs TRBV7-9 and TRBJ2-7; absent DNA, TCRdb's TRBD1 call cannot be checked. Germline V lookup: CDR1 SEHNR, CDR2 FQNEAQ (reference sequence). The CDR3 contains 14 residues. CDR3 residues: CASSRTGPSYEQYF.

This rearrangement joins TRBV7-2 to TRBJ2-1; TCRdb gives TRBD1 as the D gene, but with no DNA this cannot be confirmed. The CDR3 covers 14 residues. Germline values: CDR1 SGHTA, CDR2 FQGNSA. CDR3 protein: CASSLRTGHNEQFF.

The CDR3 protein is CASSDGHLNSPLHF. The V call is TRBV18, the J call TRBJ1-6. The V gene's germline CDR1 is KGHSH and CDR2 LQKENI. This CDR3 has 14 amino acids.

This CDR3 reads CSVYDQQGDEAFF. The chain uses TRBV29-1 and TRBJ1-1; without DNA, the TCRdb call of TRBD1 cannot be checked. The CDR3 length is 13 residues. In germline, CDR1 is SQVTM, CDR2 ANQGSEA.

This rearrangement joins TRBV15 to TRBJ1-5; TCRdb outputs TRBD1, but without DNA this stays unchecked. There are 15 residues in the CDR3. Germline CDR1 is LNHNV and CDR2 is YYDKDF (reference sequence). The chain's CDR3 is CATSRPGTGYQPQHF.

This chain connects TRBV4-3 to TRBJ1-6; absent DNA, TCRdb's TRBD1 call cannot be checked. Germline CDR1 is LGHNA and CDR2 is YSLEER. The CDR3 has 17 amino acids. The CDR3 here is CASSQETVSSYNSPLHF.

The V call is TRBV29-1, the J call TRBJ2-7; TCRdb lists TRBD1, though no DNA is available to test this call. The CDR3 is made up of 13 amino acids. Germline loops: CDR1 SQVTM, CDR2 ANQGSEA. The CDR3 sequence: CSVVGDGNYEQYF.

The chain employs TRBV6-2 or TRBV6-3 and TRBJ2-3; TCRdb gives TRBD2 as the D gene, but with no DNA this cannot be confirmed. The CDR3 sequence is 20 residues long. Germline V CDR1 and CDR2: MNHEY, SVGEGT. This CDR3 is CASSYPTSGGADPSADTQYF.

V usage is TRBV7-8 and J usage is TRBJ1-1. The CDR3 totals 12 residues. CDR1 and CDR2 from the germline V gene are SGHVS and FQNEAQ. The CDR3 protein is CASSLRHTEAFF.

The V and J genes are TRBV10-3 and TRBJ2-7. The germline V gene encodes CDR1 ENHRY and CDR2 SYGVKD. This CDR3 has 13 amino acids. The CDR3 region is CAISEGPPYEQYF.

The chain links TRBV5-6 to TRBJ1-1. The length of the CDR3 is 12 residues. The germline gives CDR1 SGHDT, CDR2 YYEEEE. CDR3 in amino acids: CASSVIDTEAFF.

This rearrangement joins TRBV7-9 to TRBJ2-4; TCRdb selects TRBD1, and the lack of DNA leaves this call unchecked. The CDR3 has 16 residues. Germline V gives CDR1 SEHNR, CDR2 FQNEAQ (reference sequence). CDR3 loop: CASSLAPGLVQNIQYF.

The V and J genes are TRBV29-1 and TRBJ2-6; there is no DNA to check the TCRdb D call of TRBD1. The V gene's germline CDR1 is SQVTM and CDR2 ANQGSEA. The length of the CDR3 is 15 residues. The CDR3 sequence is CSAGQGISGANVLTF.

Here the CDR3 reads CASSPDGGYEQYF. This sequence joins TRBV5-1 and TRBJ2-7; without DNA, the TCRdb call of TRBD1 cannot be checked. Germline V CDR1 and CDR2: SGHRS, YFSETQ. This CDR3 has 13 residues.

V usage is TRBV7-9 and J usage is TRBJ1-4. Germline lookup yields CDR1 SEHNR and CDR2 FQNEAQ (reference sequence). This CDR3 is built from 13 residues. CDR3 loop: CASSGPGGEKLFF.

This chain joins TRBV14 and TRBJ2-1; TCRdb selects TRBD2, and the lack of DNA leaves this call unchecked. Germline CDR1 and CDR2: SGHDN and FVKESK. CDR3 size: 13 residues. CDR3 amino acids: CASSQLGTTGQFF.

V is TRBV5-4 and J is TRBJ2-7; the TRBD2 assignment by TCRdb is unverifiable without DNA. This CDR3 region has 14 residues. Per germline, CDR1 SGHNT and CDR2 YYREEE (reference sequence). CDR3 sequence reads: CASSSGRANYEQYF.

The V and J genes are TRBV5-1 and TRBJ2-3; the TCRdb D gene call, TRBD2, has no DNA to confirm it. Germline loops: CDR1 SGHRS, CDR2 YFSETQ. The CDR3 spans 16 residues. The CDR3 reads CATSPENRLVTDTQYF.

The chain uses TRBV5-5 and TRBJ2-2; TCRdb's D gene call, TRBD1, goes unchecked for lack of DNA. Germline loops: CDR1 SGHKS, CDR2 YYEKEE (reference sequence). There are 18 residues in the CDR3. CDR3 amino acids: CASSLRVGRRPNTGELFF.

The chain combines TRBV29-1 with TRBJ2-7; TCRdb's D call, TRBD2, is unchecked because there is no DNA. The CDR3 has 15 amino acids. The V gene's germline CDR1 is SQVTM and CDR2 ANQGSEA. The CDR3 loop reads CSVGTSGSSGYEQYF.

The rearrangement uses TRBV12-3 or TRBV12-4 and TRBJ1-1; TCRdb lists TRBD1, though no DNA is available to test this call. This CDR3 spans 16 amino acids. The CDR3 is CASSYSGQLMNTEAFF.

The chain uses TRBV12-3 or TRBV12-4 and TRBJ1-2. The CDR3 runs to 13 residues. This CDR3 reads CASSLILNYGYTF.

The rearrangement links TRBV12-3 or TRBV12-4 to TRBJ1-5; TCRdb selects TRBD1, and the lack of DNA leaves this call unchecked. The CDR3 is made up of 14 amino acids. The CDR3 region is CASSETGRDQPQHF.

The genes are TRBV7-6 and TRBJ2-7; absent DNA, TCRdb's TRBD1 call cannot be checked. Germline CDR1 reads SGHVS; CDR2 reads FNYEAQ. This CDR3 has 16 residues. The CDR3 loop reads CASSLGWGAPQNEQYF.

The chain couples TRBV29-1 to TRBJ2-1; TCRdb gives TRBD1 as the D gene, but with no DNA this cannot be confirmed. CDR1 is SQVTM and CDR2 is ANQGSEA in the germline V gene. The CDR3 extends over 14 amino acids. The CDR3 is CSVETTGIDNEQFF.

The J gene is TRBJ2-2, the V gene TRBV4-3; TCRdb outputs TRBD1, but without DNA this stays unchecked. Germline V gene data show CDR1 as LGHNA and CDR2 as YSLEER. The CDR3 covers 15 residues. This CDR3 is CASSQEDTNTGELFF.

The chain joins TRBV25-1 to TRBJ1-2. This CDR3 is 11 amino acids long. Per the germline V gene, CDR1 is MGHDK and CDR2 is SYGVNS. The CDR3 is CASSEFGGYTF.